This TCR beta chain was captured in a study of blood T cell repertoires in COVID-19. Study information: Researchers got acute and convalescent COVID-19 samples from the United States, Italy and Spain. Nucleic acid was either cDNA or gDNA, and it came from T cells, B-cell-depleted T cells, or PBMCs.

This CDR3 spans 15 amino acids. The junction had 9 bases not matched to a gene; V was cut back by 3 bases and J by 6 bases. Looked up from germline, CDR1 is MNHNS and CDR2 is SASEGT. Original methodology: Using reference gene primer amplification, nucleated cell counts were estimated. Generated by immunoSEQ multiplex PCR, the TCRdb table keeps only in-frame clones and is missing some. V and J calls and clone size follow that table, whereas D and trimming were derived from the DNA. This table holds some 300,000 clones, roughly 87% found once. The sequence was obtained from a man aged 18-30 years with active or convalescent COVID-19. Sample: peripheral blood. V gene TRBV6-1 combines with J gene TRBJ2-7; 9 nucleotides line up with TRBD1. The CDR3 DNA follows: TGTGCCAGCAGTGATTTTATTGGACAGGGGCGCGAGCAGTACTTC. Protein: CASSDFIGQGREQYF.